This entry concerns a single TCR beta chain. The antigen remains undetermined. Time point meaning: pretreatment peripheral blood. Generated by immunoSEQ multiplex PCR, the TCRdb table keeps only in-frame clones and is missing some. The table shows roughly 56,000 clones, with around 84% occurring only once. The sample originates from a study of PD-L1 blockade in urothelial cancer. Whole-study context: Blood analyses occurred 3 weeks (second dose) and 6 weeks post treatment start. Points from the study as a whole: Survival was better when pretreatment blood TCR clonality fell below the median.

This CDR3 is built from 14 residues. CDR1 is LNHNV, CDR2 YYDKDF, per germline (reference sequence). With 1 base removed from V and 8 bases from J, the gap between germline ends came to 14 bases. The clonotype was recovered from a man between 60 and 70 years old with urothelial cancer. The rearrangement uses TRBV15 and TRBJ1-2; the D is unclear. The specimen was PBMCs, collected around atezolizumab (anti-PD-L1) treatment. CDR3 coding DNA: TGTGCCACCAGCAGAGGAGGGTGGGCGGGAGGCTACACCTTC. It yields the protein CATSRGGWAGGYTF. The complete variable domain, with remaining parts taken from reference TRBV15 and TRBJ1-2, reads DAMVIQNPRYQVTQFGKPVTLSCSQTLNHNVMYWYQQKSSQAPKLLFHYYDKDFNNEADTPDNFQSRRPNTSFCFLDIRSPGLGDTAMYLCATSRGGWAGGYTFGSGTRLTVV.